One sample yielded the 10 T cell receptor beta chains listed below, sequenced in a study of shared clonotypes between healthy human individuals. The protocol was immunoSEQ multiplex PCR, while the TCRdb copy is restricted to in-frame clones and leaves out a portion. This repertoire shows over a million clones, roughly 96% found once; its top ten account for roughly 1.2%. The sequenced sample was naive CD4+ T cells sorted from blood. Subset reported: CD45RA+ positively selected. These receptors came from a man aged 30 to 39 in good health.

J is TRBJ2-3 and V is TRBV9, with D possibly being TRBD1 (5 bases). The germline V gene encodes CDR1 SGDLS and CDR2 YYNGEE. V shed 0 bases and J shed 1 base, with 9 bases lying between them. The CDR3 runs 15 residues. For the CDR3, the DNA is TGTGCCAGCAGCGTAGTCCCCAGGGGCACAGATACGCAGTATTTT. This sequence encodes CASSVVPRGTDTQYF. Full variable domain (rest looked up from reference TRBV9 and TRBJ2-3): DSGVTQTPKHLITATGQRVTLRCSPRSGDLSVYWYQQSLDQGLQFLIQYYNGEERAKGNILERFSAQQFPDLHSELNLSSLELGDSALYFCASSVVPRGTDTQYFGPGTRLTVL.

This chain links TRBV28 with TRBJ2-1; 13 bases line up with TRBD2. With 7 bases clipped from V and 5 bases from J, the junction kept 8 bases outside the gene matches. CDR3 length: 16 residues. The germline V gene has CDR1 MDHEN and CDR2 SYDVKM. CDR3 nucleotides: TGTGCCAGCACAGGACTAGCGGGAGAGTCGCACAATGAGCAGTTCTTC. Its protein is CASTGLAGESHNEQFF.

The V and J genes are TRBV5-5 and TRBJ1-2; TRBD1 might be the D (5 bases). The length of the CDR3 is 14 residues. Germline lookup yields CDR1 SGHKS and CDR2 YYEKEE (reference sequence). Trimming shortened V by 0 bases and J by 8 bases, and 14 bases separated the two germline ends. CDR3 protein: CASSLVGPGYGYTF. DNA of the CDR3: TGTGCCAGCAGCTTGGTGGGTCCAGGGTACGGCTACACCTTC.

The chain links TRBV27 to TRBJ2-7; D is uncertain. CDR3 length: 16 residues. V lost 6 bases and J 5 bases, leaving 23 bases between the germline ends. The germline CDR1 and CDR2 sequences are MNHEY and SMNVEV (reference sequence). The CDR3 is CASSPLSESRAHEQYF. The CDR3 nucleotides are TGTGCCAGCAGCCCTCTAAGCGAGTCAAGGGCCCACGAGCAGTACTTC.

About this clone: Other nucleotide sequences from this sample produce the same CDR3. The chain is built from TRBV20-1 and TRBJ2-7, with 7 bases lining up with TRBD2. J was trimmed by 4 bases and V by 6 bases; bases with no gene match: 3. The CDR3 runs 11 residues. Per germline, CDR1 DFQATT and CDR2 SNEGSKA (reference sequence). CDR3 coding DNA: TGCAGTGCCCGGACTAGTTACGAGCAGTACTTC. Translation: CSARTSYEQYF.

This chain uses TRBV19 with TRBJ2-7; TRBD1 matches at 7 bases. J lost 3 bases, V lost 8 bases, and 10 bases had no gene match. The germline CDR1 and CDR2 sequences are LNHDA and SQIVND (reference sequence). The CDR3 is 14 amino acids. The CDR3 protein is CASGNRQGNYEQYF. CDR3 DNA sequence: TGTGCCAGTGGGAACCGACAGGGTAACTACGAGCAGTACTTC. Filled out from reference TRBV19 and TRBJ2-7, the complete variable domain reads DGGITQSPKYLFRKEGQNVTLSCEQNLNHDAMYWYRQDPGQGLRLIYYSQIVNDFQKGDIAEGYSVSREKKESFPLTVTSAQKNPTAFYLCASGNRQGNYEQYFGPGTRLTVT.

Turning to this clone: Additional DNA sequences in this sample encode the identical CDR3. The chain joins TRBV5-1 to TRBJ2-2; D is unclear. The V end was cut by 0 bases, the J end by 2 bases, with 5 bases between. This CDR3 is 14 amino acids long. Looked up from germline, CDR1 is SGHRS and CDR2 is YFSETQ. CDR3 amino acids: CASSLALNTGELFF. CDR3 sequence (DNA): TGCGCCAGCAGCTTGGCCCTCAACACCGGGGAGCTGTTTTTT.

About this clone itself: Within the sample, other DNA sequences also encode this same CDR3. The chain recombines TRBV7-9 with TRBJ1-5, with D hard to call. V was pared by 1 base and J by 5 bases, with 3 bases between. The germline gives CDR1 SEHNR, CDR2 FQNEAQ (reference sequence). This CDR3 region has 12 residues. This chain's CDR3 is CASSLDYQPQHF. As DNA, the CDR3 is TGTGCCAGCAGCTTAGACTATCAGCCCCAGCATTTT.

The CDR3 sequence is CASSGRLLAGINEQFF. In DNA form, the CDR3 reads TGTGCCAGTAGTGGCCGTCTACTAGCGGGTATCAATGAGCAGTTCTTC. The V gene is TRBV19, the J gene TRBJ2-1, with 9 bases that match TRBD2. The CDR3 length is 16 residues. Per the germline V gene, CDR1 is LNHDA and CDR2 is SQIVND (reference sequence). J lost 6 bases, V lost 5 bases, and 11 bases had no gene match.

The gene calls are TRBV5-8 and TRBJ2-1; 10 bases line up with TRBD2. Germline assignment: CDR1 SGHTS and CDR2 YDEGEE. CDR3 length equals 16 residues. Trimming removed 4 bases from V and 0 bases from J; junction bases left unmatched: 4. CDR3 loop: CASSPASGSSYNEQFF. The CDR3 nucleotides are TGTGCCAGCAGCCCAGCTAGCGGGAGCTCCTACAATGAGCAGTTCTTC. Combining the CDR3 with reference TRBV5-8 and TRBJ2-1 gives the whole variable domain EAGVTQSPTHLIKTRGQQATLRCSPISGHTSVYWYQQALGLGLQFLLWYDEGEERNRGNFPPRFSGRQFPNYSSELNVNALELEDSALYLCASSPASGSSYNEQFFGPGTRLTVL.